The 25 T cell receptor beta chains presented below share a single source sample, sequenced in a study of cytomegalovirus exposure and HLA in healthy donors. Use of 60 Vbeta and 13 Jbeta primers characterized the PCR. TCRdb keeps only in-frame clones here, not all; method: immunoSEQ multiplex PCR. In the table there are some 150,000 clones, over 65% of which are singletons. The source material was PBMCs. The receptors were sampled from a man aged 35-49 years in good health and CMV-seronegative.

J is TRBJ2-3 and V is TRBV5-8, with a weak D call TRBD1 (6 bases). V was cut by 0 bases and J by 1 base, with 6 bases left in between. The CDR3 is 14 residues long. Germline-derived CDR1 and CDR2 are SGHTS and YDEGEE. The CDR3 DNA sequence: TGTGCCAGCAGCTTGGACAGGGGCACAGATACGCAGTATTTT. Translation: CASSLDRGTDTQYF.

The table lists this clone with a count of one. The chain links TRBV29-1 to TRBJ1-1; D not certain. Germline lookup yields CDR1 SQVTM and CDR2 ANQGSEA. Trimming removed 3 bases at V and 1 base at J, with 9 bases between. This CDR3 has 13 amino acids. The CDR3: CSVDRAGNTEAFF. For the CDR3, the DNA is TGCAGCGTTGATAGGGCGGGGAACACTGAAGCTTTCTTT.

The rearrangement links TRBV12-5 to TRBJ2-5; 9 positions agree with TRBD2. Trimming at V came to 7 bases and at J to 1 base, leaving 13 bases not matched to a gene. The CDR3 is 17 amino acids. Looked up from germline, CDR1 is LGHNT and CDR2 is FRNRAP. CDR3: CASAPGGLAGPQETQYF. CDR3 nucleotides: TGTGCTAGTGCCCCGGGGGGGCTAGCGGGGCCCCAAGAGACCCAGTACTTC.

This chain uses TRBV5-1 with TRBJ1-2; D remains ambiguous. The CDR3 spans 14 residues. Germline V gene sequence: CDR1 SGHRS, CDR2 YFSETQ. Trimming shortened V by 3 bases and J by 2 bases, and 11 bases separated the two germline ends. In DNA, the CDR3 is TGCGCCAGCAGCTGGGAGGGAGTAAACTATGGCTACACCTTC. Translation: CASSWEGVNYGYTF.

This chain links TRBV5-1 with TRBJ1-2, with D perhaps TRBD1 (6 bases). Per germline, CDR1 SGHRS and CDR2 YFSETQ. The length of the CDR3 is 13 residues. Trimming pared 0 bases from V and 11 bases from J, leaving 14 bases between. The chain's CDR3 is CASSLAEDRLYTF. Here the CDR3 DNA reads TGCGCCAGCAGCTTGGCCGAAGACAGGTTATACACCTTC.

The chain combines TRBV5-4 with TRBJ2-7, with TRBD2 identical over 8 bases. This CDR3 has 14 amino acids. Germline V gene sequence: CDR1 SGHNT, CDR2 YYREEE (reference sequence). V lost 6 bases to trimming and J lost 1 base; unmatched junction nucleotides: 6. CDR3 region: CASTGRGGSYEQYF. CDR3 DNA sequence: TGTGCCAGCACAGGACGCGGGGGGTCCTACGAGCAGTACTTC.

This chain links TRBV7-8 with TRBJ2-2, with D possibly TRBD1 on 6 matching bases. The V and J ends lost 0 bases and 0 bases respectively, with 8 bases between them. CDR1 is SGHVS, CDR2 FQNEAQ, per germline. The CDR3 is made up of 16 amino acids. The DNA for the CDR3 is TGTGCCAGCAGCTTAGCCGGACAGACGAACACCGGGGAGCTGTTTTTT. This gives the protein CASSLAGQTNTGELFF.

The rearrangement joins TRBV13 to TRBJ2-7; TRBD2 matches 8 bases. Germline CDR1 reads PRHDT; CDR2 reads FYEKMQ (reference sequence). V shed 4 bases, J shed 0 bases, and the junction held 11 bases outside the gene matches. The CDR3 is 17 residues long. The CDR3 nucleotides read TGTGCCAGCAGCTCGAACTCTCTAGCGGGCCTCTCCTACGAGCAGTACTTC. Its protein product is CASSSNSLAGLSYEQYF. Full variable domain (outside the CDR3, taken from reference TRBV13 and TRBJ2-7): AAGVIQSPRHLIKEKRETATLKCYPIPRHDTVYWYQQGPGQDPQFLISFYEKMQSDKGSIPDRFSAQQFSDYHSELNMSSLELGDSALYFCASSSNSLAGLSYEQYFGPGTRLTVT.

In this sample, this clone turned up once. The V gene is TRBV9, the J gene TRBJ2-3, with 9 bases aligning to TRBD1. Germline-derived CDR1 and CDR2 are SGDLS and YYNGEE. The length of the CDR3 is 15 residues. After removal of 4 bases from V and 0 bases from J, the junction contained 3 bases not matched to a gene. DNA of the CDR3: TGTGCCAGCAGCCCCGGACAGGGGAGCACAGATACGCAGTATTTT. Amino acid sequence: CASSPGQGSTDTQYF.

This rearrangement joins TRBV7-9 to TRBJ2-7, with D possibly TRBD1 on 5 matching bases. Trimming took off 5 bases at V and 1 base at J, with 9 bases between the two ends. CDR1 is SEHNR, CDR2 FQNEAQ, per germline (reference sequence). The CDR3 is 13 residues long. The CDR3 coding sequence is TGTGCCAGCAGCCCCCGACAGTCCTACGAGCAGTACTTC. This encodes CASSPRQSYEQYF.

The chain recombines TRBV7-9 with TRBJ1-1; 7 bases line up with TRBD1. V lost 5 bases and J lost 7; bases outside the gene matches: 7. Germline V gene lookup returns CDR1 SEHNR and CDR2 FQNEAQ (reference sequence). The CDR3 totals 13 residues. CDR3 residues: CASSPPGDSEAFF. CDR3 DNA: TGTGCCAGCAGCCCCCCTGGGGACAGTGAAGCTTTCTTT.

The chain joins TRBV5-1 to TRBJ1-1; D uncertain. The CDR3 length is 21 residues. Germline CDR1 SGHRS, CDR2 YFSETQ. V shed 4 bases and J shed 1 base, with 32 bases lying between them. The CDR3 region is CASSLRSLVGLVLTQNTEAFF. The CDR3, as DNA: TGCGCCAGCAGCCTGCGAAGCCTGGTTGGTTTGGTGCTCACCCAGAACACTGAAGCTTTCTTT.

V is TRBV7-3 and J is TRBJ2-1; 9 nucleotides line up with TRBD2. The length of the CDR3 is 17 residues. Germline values: CDR1 SGHTA, CDR2 FQGTGA. V gave up 1 base and J gave up 6 bases; unmatched junction bases: 10. The CDR3 DNA reads TGTGCCAGCAGCTTAAGGGGGATAGCGGGAGTTACCAATGAGCAGTTCTTC. Its translation is CASSLRGIAGVTNEQFF.

The chain uses TRBV5-6 and TRBJ2-1; D unclear. CDR1 is SGHDT, CDR2 YYEEEE, per germline. The CDR3 contains 17 residues. Trimming shortened V by 0 bases and J by 1 base, and 14 bases separated the two germline ends. CDR3 in DNA: TGTGCCAGCAGCTTGGTACAGCCCGATGTTTCCTACAATGAGCAGTTCTTC. Amino acid sequence: CASSLVQPDVSYNEQFF.

The chain employs TRBV14 and TRBJ2-1; unclear D gene. The CDR3 has 13 amino acids. Germline CDR1 reads SGHDN; CDR2 reads FVKESK. The V and J ends lost 4 bases and 0 bases respectively, with 4 bases between them. CDR3 protein: CASSRSSYNEQFF. In DNA, the CDR3 is TGTGCCAGCAGCCGGAGCTCCTACAATGAGCAGTTCTTC.

V and J are TRBV18 and TRBJ1-1; D gene uncertain. Looked up from germline, CDR1 is KGHSH and CDR2 is LQKENI. V lost 3 bases, J lost 1 base, and 6 bases lay in between. CDR3 length: 13 amino acids. The CDR3 region is CASSPAANTEAFF. In DNA, the CDR3 is TGTGCCAGCTCACCCGCGGCGAACACTGAAGCTTTCTTT.

This sequence joins TRBV29-1 and TRBJ2-3, with 7 bases fitting TRBD2. J lost 0 bases, V lost 6 bases, and 6 bases had no gene match. The germline V gene encodes CDR1 SQVTM and CDR2 ANQGSEA. The CDR3 contains 14 residues. The CDR3 protein is CSVGAGTSTDTQYF. The CDR3 bases are TGCAGCGTGGGAGCGGGGACTAGCACAGATACGCAGTATTTT.

This rearrangement joins TRBV13 to TRBJ2-5; D possibly corresponds to TRBD2 (5 bases). From germline, CDR1 is PRHDT and CDR2 FYEKMQ (reference sequence). The CDR3 has 13 amino acids. The V end lost 5 bases, the J end lost 2 bases, and 9 bases lay between the germline ends. The CDR3 sequence: CASSPGEQETQYF. CDR3 coding DNA: TGTGCCAGCAGCCCCGGGGAGCAAGAGACCCAGTACTTC.

This CDR3 reads CASSLAGGPPDTQYF. The CDR3 coding sequence is TGTGCCAGCAGCCTGGCCGGGGGGCCACCAGATACGCAGTATTTT. The chain is built from TRBV7-3 and TRBJ2-3, with D maybe TRBD2 (7 bases). Germline values: CDR1 SGHTA, CDR2 FQGTGA. The CDR3 is made up of 15 amino acids. V was cut by 5 bases and J by 4 bases, with 16 bases left in between.

V usage is TRBV5-4 and J usage is TRBJ2-4; TRBD2 matches 11 bases. CDR1 and CDR2 (germline): SGHNT, YYREEE (reference sequence). The CDR3 is 16 amino acids. J gave up 1 base and V 4 bases, and 4 bases lay outside the gene matches. The CDR3 sequence: CASSPASGGAKNIQYF. For the CDR3, the DNA is TGTGCCAGCAGCCCCGCTAGCGGGGGGGCCAAAAACATTCAGTACTTC.

This chain links TRBV6-1 with TRBJ2-3; 10 bases agree with TRBD2. J lost 2 bases, V lost 3 bases, and 5 bases had no gene match. Germline assignment: CDR1 MNHNS and CDR2 SASEGT. This CDR3 has 16 amino acids. In nucleotides, the CDR3 is TGTGCCAGCAGTGATTCTAGCGGGGGCCCCACAGATACGCAGTATTTT. Residues: CASSDSSGGPTDTQYF.

The chain recombines TRBV2 with TRBJ2-3; 12 bases fit TRBD2. The CDR3 covers 15 residues. CDR1 is SNHLY, CDR2 FYNNEI, per germline. J gave up 6 bases and V 2 bases, and 3 bases lay outside the gene matches. For the CDR3, the DNA is TGTGCCAGCAGTGAATTAACTAGCGGGGGGGATACGCAGTATTTT. This gives the protein CASSELTSGGDTQYF. Complete variable domain (other parts from reference TRBV2 and TRBJ2-3): EPEVTQTPSHQVTQMGQEVILRCVPISNHLYFYWYRQILGQKVEFLVSFYNNEISEKSEIFDDQFSVERPDGSNFTLKIRSTKLEDSAMYFCASSELTSGGDTQYFGPGTRLTVL.

The gene calls are TRBV7-6 and TRBJ2-3; 8 bases are shared with TRBD2. In germline, CDR1 is SGHVS, CDR2 FNYEAQ. This CDR3 is 15 amino acids long. V lost 6 bases to trimming and J lost 7 bases; unmatched junction nucleotides: 12. DNA of the CDR3: TGTGCCAGCAGGTCACTAGCGGCACCCACGAATACGCAGTATTTT. This codes for CASRSLAAPTNTQYF.

The chain joins TRBV27 to TRBJ1-4; the D gene is possibly TRBD1 (5 bases). V lost 4 bases to trimming and J lost 5 bases, with 11 bases between them. The CDR3 sequence is 14 residues long. Germline-derived CDR1 and CDR2 are MNHEY and SMNVEV (reference sequence). The CDR3 DNA follows: TGTGCCAGCAGTTCCCGACAGAAAAATGAAAAACTGTTTTTT. Translation gives CASSSRQKNEKLFF.

The V call is TRBV18, the J call TRBJ2-3; perhaps TRBD2 as D (6 bases). V shed 4 bases and J shed 1 base, with 15 bases lying between them. CDR3 length equals 16 residues. Germline V gene lookup returns CDR1 KGHSH and CDR2 LQKENI. The DNA of the CDR3 is TGTGCCAGCTCACTTTTGAAGGGACTTCGCACAGATACGCAGTATTTT. Translation gives CASSLLKGLRTDTQYF.